A selection of T cell receptor beta chains follows, all from one sample in a study of T cell repertoires in cytomegalovirus infection. TCRdb itself ran the reads through MiXCR, one entry per CDR3 protein. The sample gives 630,000 or so distinct CDR3 sequences, around 24% of which show up once; 6.5% to 10% is in the top ten. The sequenced sample was CD8+ T cells from PBMCs. The source is a human donor in good health (CMV status not recorded). Some clones in this sample may be carry-over from other donors' samples. The CDR3 runs from the conserved cysteine through the conserved F or W. D genes are given only for firm matches. Clone size is stated in some rows and not others, as once, few, many or a class when expanded.

D,size,V,J,length,CDR3,DNA
.,.,TRBV27,TRBJ2-3,14,CASSRGPSTDTQYF,TGTGCCAGTTCGAGGGGCCCTAGCACAGATACGCAGTATTTT
TRBD2,many,TRBV7-3,TRBJ2-2,16,CASSSTRGGESGELFF,TGTGCCAGCAGCTCCACCCGCGGGGGGGAATCAGGGGAGCTGTTTTTT
.,few,TRBV2,TRBJ2-5,13,CASTVPPDETQYF,TGTGCCAGCACCGTACCCCCCGATGAGACCCAGTACTTC
.,.,TRBV6-2/TRBV6-3,TRBJ1-1,15,CASSYGQGVNTEAFF,TGTGCCAGCAGTTACGGGCAGGGAGTGAACACTGAAGCTTTCTTT
TRBD1,.,TRBV5-1,TRBJ2-1,15,CASGLGTGGYNEQFF,TGCGCCAGCGGGCTCGGGACAGGGGGCTACAATGAGCAGTTCTTC
.,.,TRBV5-6,TRBJ1-1,15,CASSLFMDRNTEAFF,TGTGCCAGCAGCTTATTTATGGACAGGAACACTGAAGCTTTCTTT
TRBD1,many,TRBV7-2,TRBJ1-5,15,CASSLQQGAGQPQHF,TGTGCCAGCAGCTTACAACAGGGGGCCGGTCAGCCCCAGCATTTT
.,.,TRBV5-6,TRBJ2-5,14,CASSGKTAAETQYF,TGTGCCAGCAGCGGAAAGACGGCGGCGGAGACCCAGTACTTC
.,.,TRBV7-9,TRBJ2-5,15,CASCLDSRSQQTQYF,TGTGCCAGCTGCTTAGACAGCCGAAGTCAGCAGACCCAGTACTTC
.,few,TRBV6-2/TRBV6-3,TRBJ2-1,15,CASTHGTNFYNEQFF,TGTGCCAGCACCCACGGGACGAACTTCTACAATGAGCAGTTCTTC
.,few,TRBV2,TRBJ2-5,16,CASSQSQLGQQETQYF,TGTGCCAGCAGTCAATCTCAACTCGGACAGCAAGAGACCCAGTACTTC
.,many,TRBV19,TRBJ1-1,15,CASSSIDSPNTEAFF,TGTGCCAGTAGTTCCATCGACAGTCCTAACACTGAAGCTTTCTTT
.,many,TRBV7-9,TRBJ1-1,15,CASSGPTVLGTEAFF,TGTGCCAGCAGCGGACCGACAGTCCTGGGGACTGAAGCTTTCTTT
.,many,TRBV7-6,TRBJ2-3,16,CASSLASIRSTDTQYF,TGTGCCAGCAGCTTAGCTAGTATAAGAAGCACAGATACGCAGTATTTT
.,few,TRBV10-3,TRBJ2-6,15,CAVRDGRSGANVLTF,TGTGCCGTCCGGGACGGACGCTCTGGGGCCAACGTCCTGACTTTC
TRBD1,.,TRBV20-1,TRBJ1-2,13,CSASTGGNDGYTF,TGCAGTGCTTCTACAGGGGGCAACGATGGCTACACCTTC
.,.,TRBV19,TRBJ1-1,14,CASSDLAGSTEAFF,TGTGCCAGTAGTGACTTAGCGGGGAGCACTGAAGCTTTCTTT
.,.,TRBV5-1,TRBJ1-1,15,CASSFTAPGGTEAFF,TGCGCCAGCAGCTTCACAGCCCCGGGTGGGACTGAAGCTTTCTTT
.,few,TRBV29-1,TRBJ2-1,11,CSVPQYNEQFF,TGCAGCGTCCCCCAGTACAATGAGCAGTTCTTC
.,few,TRBV9,TRBJ1-3,14,CASSPSQSGNTIYF,TGTGCCAGCAGCCCAAGCCAGTCTGGAAACACCATATATTTT
TRBD1,.,TRBV2,TRBJ2-5,14,CASYQTGSPETQYF,TGTGCCAGTTACCAGACAGGGTCCCCAGAGACCCAGTACTTC
.,few,TRBV29-1,TRBJ2-2,12,CSVEDRSGELFF,TGCAGCGTTGAAGATCGATCCGGGGAGCTGTTTTTT
.,few,TRBV6-2/TRBV6-3,TRBJ2-5,17,CASRSPEIGDIGETQYF,TGTGCCAGCAGATCCCCAGAGATCGGGGACATCGGAGAGACCCAGTACTTC
.,.,TRBV20-1,TRBJ1-2,12,CSAIQNYYGYTF,TGCAGTGCTATACAGAACTACTATGGCTACACCTTC
.,.,TRBV20-1,TRBJ2-7,13,CSARDPGSHEQYF,TGCAGTGCTAGAGATCCAGGGTCCCACGAGCAGTACTTC
.,many,TRBV7-6,TRBJ2-1,16,CASSWSAGSSYNEQFF,TGTGCCAGCAGCTGGTCGGCGGGGAGCTCCTACAATGAGCAGTTCTTC
.,few,TRBV29-1,TRBJ1-3,16,CSPWTGRKDSGNTIYF,TGCAGCCCGTGGACGGGGCGGAAAGACTCTGGAAACACCATATATTTT
.,.,TRBV27,TRBJ1-2,13,CVSKGGSDYGYTF,TGTGTCAGCAAGGGGGGGTCGGACTATGGCTACACCTTC
TRBD2,.,TRBV2,TRBJ2-3,15,CASSEGAGVTDTQYF,TGTGCCAGCAGTGAAGGAGCGGGGGTCACAGATACGCAGTATTTT
.,many,TRBV7-9,TRBJ1-2,14,CASSPAGWNYGYTF,TGTGCCAGCAGCCCCGCAGGTTGGAACTATGGCTACACCTTC
.,.,TRBV20-1,TRBJ1-1,13,CSALPRENTEAFF,TGCAGTGCCCTCCCGCGGGAGAACACTGAAGCTTTCTTT
TRBD1,.,TRBV23-1,TRBJ1-1,15,CASFPGTGSNTEAFF,TGCGCCAGCTTCCCCGGGACAGGGTCGAACACTGAAGCTTTCTTT
.,many,TRBV10-3,TRBJ2-7,13,CAIRTTVSYEQYF,TGTGCCATCAGGACGACAGTCTCCTACGAGCAGTACTTC
.,few,TRBV28,TRBJ2-5,16,CASSSQTGHPQETQYF,TGTGCCAGCAGTTCGCAAACAGGGCATCCCCAAGAGACCCAGTACTTC
.,.,TRBV7-8,TRBJ2-2,17,CASSLGKAAANTGELFF,TGTGCCAGCAGCCTGGGAAAGGCGGCCGCGAACACCGGGGAGCTGTTTTTT
.,.,TRBV25-1,TRBJ1-2,12,CASREAAEGYTF,TGTGCCAGCAGGGAGGCCGCTGAGGGCTACACCTTC
.,.,TRBV3-1,TRBJ2-1,17,CASSQVVATVSYNEQFF,TGTGCCAGCAGCCAGGTAGTAGCCACTGTCTCCTACAATGAGCAGTTCTTC
TRBD1,.,TRBV5-1,TRBJ2-1,14,CASSWGQGDNEQFF,TGCGCCAGCAGCTGGGGACAGGGGGACAATGAGCAGTTCTTC
TRBD1,once,TRBV7-3,TRBJ1-2,15,CASSLFDRVHYGYTF,TGTGCCAGCAGCTTATTCGACAGGGTGCACTATGGCTACACCTTC
.,few,TRBV29-1,TRBJ1-2,12,CSVRNRDYGYTF,TGCAGCGTACGAAATAGGGACTATGGCTACACCTTC
TRBD2,few,TRBV7-9,TRBJ2-1,13,CASSGTSSNEQFF,TGTGCCAGCAGCGGGACTAGCAGCAATGAGCAGTTCTTC